The 20 T cell receptor beta chains presented below share a single source sample, sequenced in a study of technical replicates of blood from a handful of donors. Libraries were prepared by immunoSEQ multiplex PCR; TCRdb keeps only in-frame clonotypes and omits some of them. There are around 80,000 clones in the sample; about 98% occur only once, and approximately 0.14% lies in the top ten. Input material: T cells isolated from PBMCs. These receptors were taken from a human donor in good health.

The J gene is TRBJ2-7, the V gene TRBV27; TRBD2 is a possible D gene (6 bases). The CDR3 consists of 14 residues. Trimming cost V 2 bases and J 6 bases, with 14 bases left between them. CDR1 and CDR2 from the germline V gene are MNHEY and SMNVEV (reference sequence). The CDR3 region is CASSLELAIGEQYF. The CDR3, as DNA: TGTGCCAGCAGTTTAGAACTAGCTATAGGCGAGCAGTACTTC.

This chain uses TRBV5-5 with TRBJ1-2; 7 nucleotides align to TRBD1. Per germline, CDR1 SGHKS and CDR2 YYEKEE (reference sequence). V shed 7 bases, J shed 7 bases, and the junction held 16 bases outside the gene matches. This CDR3 is 15 amino acids long. CDR3: CASLPQTGIVGGYTF. Written as DNA, the CDR3 is TGTGCCAGCTTACCCCAGACAGGGATAGTGGGTGGCTACACCTTC.

The CDR3 is CASSETRGGQILSREQYF. The CDR3 DNA sequence: TGTGCCAGCAGTGAAACGCGGGGGGGCCAAATCCTCTCTAGGGAGCAGTACTTC. The V and J genes are TRBV2 and TRBJ2-7; 9 bases are shared with TRBD2. The germline gives CDR1 SNHLY, CDR2 FYNNEI. The CDR3 consists of 18 residues. V lost 2 bases to trimming and J lost 7 bases; unmatched junction nucleotides: 18.

V is TRBV5-1 and J is TRBJ2-1; D may be TRBD1 (5 bases). The CDR3 is 13 amino acids. The V and J ends lost 2 bases and 8 bases respectively, with 11 bases between them. In germline, CDR1 is SGHRS, CDR2 YFSETQ. CDR3 DNA: TGCGCCAGCAGCTTCAGGGATGACGATGAGCAGTTCTTC. This sequence encodes CASSFRDDDEQFF.

Here the CDR3 DNA reads TGTGCCAGCAGTTACGCTCGGCGGGAGGACTACAATGAGCAGTTCTTC. Its translation: CASSYARREDYNEQFF. The chain uses TRBV6-5 and TRBJ2-1; TRBD2 aligns across 8 bases. The CDR3 covers 16 residues. The germline V gene has CDR1 MNHEY and CDR2 SVGAGI. V trimming: 2 bases; J trimming: 3 bases; junction bases outside the gene matches: 6.

This chain uses TRBV4-1 with TRBJ2-7; TRBD1 agrees at 8 bases. The J segment lost 0 bases and the V segment lost 1 base, leaving 11 bases of the junction unmatched. The CDR3 runs 18 residues. CDR1 is MGHRA and CDR2 is YSYEKL in the germline V gene. Written as DNA, the CDR3 is TGCGCCAGCAGCCAAGGTCGGGACAGGTTCTCCATCTCCTACGAGCAGTACTTC. Protein sequence: CASSQGRDRFSISYEQYF.

The chain couples TRBV7-2 to TRBJ2-2, with D maybe TRBD2 (6 bases). This CDR3 has 15 residues. Germline V gene sequence: CDR1 SGHTA, CDR2 FQGNSA. V lost 5 bases and J 4 bases, leaving 14 bases between the germline ends. The CDR3 is CASSLGLLRTGELFF. The CDR3 nucleotides read TGTGCCAGCAGCCTCGGACTACTCCGCACCGGGGAGCTGTTTTTT. Supplemented by reference TRBV7-2 and TRBJ2-2, the full variable domain reads GAGVSQSPSNKVTEKGKDVELRCDPISGHTALYWYRQSLGQGLEFLIYFQGNSAPDKSGLPSDRFSAERTGGSVSTLTIQRTQQEDSAVYLCASSLGLLRTGELFFGEGSRLTVL.

The chain combines TRBV5-6 with TRBJ2-2, with TRBD2 as a possible D gene (7 bases). Germline loops: CDR1 SGHDT, CDR2 YYEEEE. CDR3 size: 17 residues. V shed 0 bases and J shed 4 bases, with 16 bases lying between them. The CDR3 reads CASSLETGGPSTGELFF. CDR3 DNA sequence: TGTGCCAGCAGCTTGGAGACGGGGGGCCCTAGCACCGGGGAGCTGTTTTTT.

The chain links TRBV27 to TRBJ1-3; D is perhaps TRBD1 (5 bases). V shed 2 bases and J shed 2 bases, with 13 bases lying between them. The CDR3 is 16 residues long. The germline CDR1 and CDR2 sequences are MNHEY and SMNVEV (reference sequence). The chain's CDR3 is CASSLRQPSPGNTIYF. The CDR3 nucleotides are TGTGCCAGCAGTTTACGACAGCCCAGCCCTGGAAACACCATATATTTT.

This chain joins TRBV2 and TRBJ2-1; 7 nucleotides line up with TRBD2. The CDR3 sequence is 15 residues long. Germline V CDR1 and CDR2: SNHLY, FYNNEI. Trimming cost V 4 bases and J 0 bases; bases outside gene matches: 3. CDR3: CASSVGGSSYNEQFF. The DNA for the CDR3 is TGTGCCAGCAGTGTGGGGGGGAGCTCCTACAATGAGCAGTTCTTC.

This clone was counted a single time. The rearrangement links TRBV10-3 to TRBJ2-5; D is possibly TRBD2 (6 bases). Germline loops: CDR1 ENHRY, CDR2 SYGVKD. The V and J ends lost 4 bases and 3 bases respectively, with 12 bases between them. CDR3 length equals 14 residues. The DNA of the CDR3 is TGTGCCATCAGTGGGGGCTGGGGGGAAGAGACCCAGTACTTC. It codes for CAISGGWGEETQYF.

The chain has TRBV6-4 and TRBJ2-4; no reliable D call. The germline CDR1 and CDR2 sequences are MRHNA and SNTAGT. The CDR3 contains 11 residues. The V gene lost 2 bases and the J gene lost 11 bases, with 7 bases spanning the gap. In nucleotides, the CDR3 is TGTGCCAGCAGTGACGGAGCCTTTCAGTACTTC. It codes for CASSDGAFQYF.

A single count supports this clone. The V and J genes are TRBV11-3 and TRBJ2-7; 10 bases map to TRBD1. Trimming at V came to 1 base and at J to 4 bases, leaving 4 bases not matched to a gene. CDR1 SGHNT and CDR2 YENEEA come from the germline V gene. The CDR3 contains 15 residues. DNA for the CDR3: TGTGCCAGCAGCTTAGTCGGGACAGGGGTGTACGAGCAGTACTTC. It yields the protein CASSLVGTGVYEQYF.

The CDR3 sequence is CASGPEGKTGINYGYTF. CDR3 nucleotides: TGTGCTAGTGGTCCCGAGGGGAAGACAGGGATCAACTATGGCTACACCTTC. The chain links TRBV12-5 to TRBJ1-2, with TRBD1 matching over 7 bases. Trimming at V came to 5 bases and at J to 2 bases, leaving 14 bases not matched to a gene. The germline CDR1 and CDR2 sequences are LGHNT and FRNRAP. This CDR3 is built from 17 residues.

The gene calls are TRBV29-1 and TRBJ2-7; TRBD2 is a possible D gene (5 bases). Per germline, CDR1 SQVTM and CDR2 ANQGSEA. V lost 7 bases and J lost 3, with 19 bases in between. The CDR3 loop spans 14 amino acids. The CDR3 DNA is TGCAGCGCCCGGGCCCGGGGTGGTCTCTACGAGCAGTACTTC. Translating it yields CSARARGGLYEQYF.

The rearrangement links TRBV15 to TRBJ2-1; TRBD1 aligns across 7 bases. The V segment lost 3 bases and the J segment 10 bases; nucleotides outside the gene matches: 0. Germline CDR1 and CDR2: LNHNV and YYDKDF (reference sequence). There are 11 residues in the CDR3. The CDR3 region is CATSRGQEQFF. The CDR3 DNA reads as TGTGCCACCAGCAGGGGACAGGAGCAGTTCTTC.

This clone appeared a single time. The V gene is TRBV15, the J gene TRBJ1-3; D is uncertain. The CDR3 runs 15 residues. CDR1 is LNHNV, CDR2 YYDKDF, per germline (reference sequence). V gave up 1 base and J gave up 0 bases, with 7 bases separating them. CDR3: CATSRGGSSGNTIYF. For the CDR3, the DNA is TGTGCCACCAGCAGAGGCGGGAGCTCTGGAAACACCATATATTTT.

The chain is built from TRBV6-5 and TRBJ2-3, with TRBD2 matching 10 bases. The CDR3 extends over 16 amino acids. Germline V lookup: CDR1 MNHEY, CDR2 SVGAGI. The V and J ends lost 0 bases and 2 bases, in that order; junction bases with no gene match: 2. DNA of the CDR3: TGTGCCAGCAGTTACTCACTAGCGGGACTCACAGATACGCAGTATTTT. This encodes CASSYSLAGLTDTQYF.

The V call is TRBV5-6, the J call TRBJ1-1, with TRBD1 matching 7 bases. Trimming took 4 bases from V and 2 from J; bases not matched to a gene: 11. This CDR3 is 16 amino acids long. Per germline, CDR1 SGHDT and CDR2 YYEEEE. The CDR3 loop reads CASSLVGTARNTEAFF. The CDR3 coding sequence is TGTGCCAGCAGCCTAGTAGGGACAGCCCGCAACACTGAAGCTTTCTTT.

V usage is TRBV30 and J usage is TRBJ2-1, with D uncertain. V lost 0 bases to trimming and J lost 5 bases, with 5 bases between them. The CDR3 has 12 amino acids. CDR1 is GTSNPN, CDR2 SVGIG, per germline (reference sequence). The CDR3 nucleotides are TGTGCCTGGAGTGTACATCACAATGAGCAGTTCTTC. This codes for CAWSVHHNEQFF. The entire variable domain, with the rest obtained from reference TRBV30 and TRBJ2-1, is as follows: SQTIHQWPATLVQPVGSPLSLECTVEGTSNPNLYWYRQAAGRGLQLLFYSVGIGQISSEVPQNLSASRPQDRQFILSSKKLLLSDSGFYLCAWSVHHNEQFFGPGTRLTVL.